This T cell receptor beta chain was recovered during a study of OX40 agonist ivuxolimab in advanced cancers. Study-level information: Treatment of patients was with ivuxolimab, an agonistic anti-OX40 (CD134) antibody. The study's findings and limits: Researchers report that CD8+ T cells had, on average, more expanded clones than CD4+.

Generated by immunoSEQ multiplex PCR, the TCRdb table keeps only in-frame clones and is missing some. The top ten clones hold roughly 0.35% of a sample with tens of thousands of clones, roughly 84% of them seen once. This clone was detected a few times. What it recognizes is unknown. Trimming cost V 7 bases and J 4 bases, with 14 bases left between them. Germline CDR1 and CDR2: SGHRS and YFSETQ. The length of the CDR3 is 14 residues. The source is an adult with an advanced solid tumor such as melanoma, head and neck, liver or kidney cancer. Sequencing used CD4+ or CD8+ T cells sorted from blood, obtained in a trial of the OX40 agonist ivuxolimab. The rearrangement links TRBV5-1 to TRBJ1-4, with D maybe TRBD1 (5 bases). This chain's CDR3 is CASGLTGGNEKLFF. The DNA of the CDR3 is TGCGCCAGCGGACTGACTGGGGGTAATGAAAAACTGTTTTTT.